These T cell receptor beta chains were read from a single sample in a study of cytomegalovirus exposure and HLA in healthy donors. Generated by immunoSEQ multiplex PCR, the TCRdb table keeps only in-frame clones and is missing some. Counted here are under 200,000 clones, 70% to 80% occurring once; the ten biggest clones make up roughly 1.3%. Source material: PBMCs. The source of these receptors is a man aged 25-45 years in good health and CMV-seronegative. Each CDR3 is given with its conserved first and last residue.

V gene: TRBV7-8; CDR3 protein: CASSLQGGYGYTF
V gene: TRBV15; CDR3 protein: CATSLGGGTGELFF
V gene: TRBV28; CDR3 protein: CASSATGGPSGNTIYF
V gene: TRBV5-1; CDR3 protein: CASSRDSSNTEAFF
V gene: TRBV5-4; CDR3 protein: CASSPGMYGYTF
V gene: TRBV5-1; CDR3 protein: CASSLGTGDSGANVLTF
V gene: TRBV7-2; CDR3 protein: CASSLARTRAYGYTF
V gene: TRBV5-6; CDR3 protein: CASSFSGIEQFF
V gene: TRBV5-6; CDR3 protein: CASSLVPDRADYNEQFF
V gene: TRBV19; CDR3 protein: CASGPTTGLGGTEAFF